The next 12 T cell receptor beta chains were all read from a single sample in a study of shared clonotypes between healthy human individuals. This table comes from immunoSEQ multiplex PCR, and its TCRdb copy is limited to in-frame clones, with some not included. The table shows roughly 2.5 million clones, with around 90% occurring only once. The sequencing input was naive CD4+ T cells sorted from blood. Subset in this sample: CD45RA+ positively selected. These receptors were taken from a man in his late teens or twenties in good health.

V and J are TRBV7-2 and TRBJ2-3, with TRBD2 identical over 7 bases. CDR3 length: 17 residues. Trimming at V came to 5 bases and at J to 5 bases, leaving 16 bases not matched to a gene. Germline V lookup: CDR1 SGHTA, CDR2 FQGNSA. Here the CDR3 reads CASSPPAGAKGKDTQYF. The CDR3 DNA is TGTGCCAGCAGCCCCCCTGCGGGAGCGAAGGGAAAAGATACGCAGTATTTT. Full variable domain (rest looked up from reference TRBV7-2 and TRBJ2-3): GAGVSQSPSNKVTEKGKDVELRCDPISGHTALYWYRQSLGQGLEFLIYFQGNSAPDKSGLPSDRFSAERTGGSVSTLTIQRTQQEDSAVYLCASSPPAGAKGKDTQYFGPGTRLTVL.

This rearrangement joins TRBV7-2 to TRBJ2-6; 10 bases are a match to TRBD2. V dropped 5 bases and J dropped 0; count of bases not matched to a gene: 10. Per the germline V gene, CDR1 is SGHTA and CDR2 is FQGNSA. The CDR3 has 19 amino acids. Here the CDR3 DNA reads TGTGCCAGCAGCCCTCAGCGGACTAGCGGTTACTCTGGGGCCAACGTCCTGACTTTC. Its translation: CASSPQRTSGYSGANVLTF.

This CDR3 is CASTLEVGRGNTEAFF. DNA of the CDR3: TGTGCCAGTACCCTAGAAGTCGGCAGGGGTAACACTGAAGCTTTCTTT. J is TRBJ1-1 and V is TRBV19; possible D gene TRBD1, 6 bases. The germline V and J ends were trimmed by 7 bases and 2 bases, with 20 bases remaining between them. Germline V gene data show CDR1 as LNHDA and CDR2 as SQIVND (reference sequence). CDR3 length equals 16 residues.

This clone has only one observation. The CDR3: CAWSRTGVPLHF. DNA for the CDR3: TGTGCCTGGAGTAGGACAGGGGTACCCCTCCACTTT. The genes are TRBV30 and TRBJ1-6, with TRBD1 identical over 9 bases. With V trimmed by 2 bases and J by 12 bases, 2 bases remained unmatched. From germline, CDR1 is GTSNPN and CDR2 SVGIG (reference sequence). The CDR3 has 12 amino acids.

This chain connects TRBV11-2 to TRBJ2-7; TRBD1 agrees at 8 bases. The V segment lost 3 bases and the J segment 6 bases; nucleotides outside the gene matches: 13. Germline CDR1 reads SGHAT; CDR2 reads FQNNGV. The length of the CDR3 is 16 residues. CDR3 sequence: CASSLTGANWGPEQYF. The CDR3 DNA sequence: TGTGCCAGCAGCTTGACAGGGGCAAATTGGGGGCCCGAGCAGTACTTC.

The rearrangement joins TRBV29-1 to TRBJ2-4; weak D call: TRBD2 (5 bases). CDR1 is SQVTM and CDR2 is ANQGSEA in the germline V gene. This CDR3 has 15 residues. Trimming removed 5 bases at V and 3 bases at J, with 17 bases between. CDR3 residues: CSVRGSILGKNIQYF. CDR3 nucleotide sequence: TGCAGCGTTCGAGGGAGTATTTTGGGCAAAAACATTCAGTACTTC.

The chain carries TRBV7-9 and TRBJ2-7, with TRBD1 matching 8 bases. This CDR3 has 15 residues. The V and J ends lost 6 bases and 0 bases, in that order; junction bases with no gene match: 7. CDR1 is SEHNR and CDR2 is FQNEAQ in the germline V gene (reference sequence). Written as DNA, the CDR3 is TGTGCCAGCAGTAGACCGGGACAGGTCTCCTACGAGCAGTACTTC. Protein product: CASSRPGQVSYEQYF.

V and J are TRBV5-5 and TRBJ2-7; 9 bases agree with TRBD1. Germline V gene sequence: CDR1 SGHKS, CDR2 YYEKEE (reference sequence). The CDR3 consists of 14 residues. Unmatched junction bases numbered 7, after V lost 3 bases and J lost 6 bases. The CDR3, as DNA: TGTGCCAGCAGCTGGGACAGGGATCTGGGCGAGCAGTACTTC. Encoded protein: CASSWDRDLGEQYF.

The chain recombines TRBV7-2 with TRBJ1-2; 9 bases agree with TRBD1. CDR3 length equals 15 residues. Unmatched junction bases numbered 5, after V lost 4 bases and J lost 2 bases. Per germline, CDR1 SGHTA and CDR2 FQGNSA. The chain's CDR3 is CASSSWTGANYGYTF. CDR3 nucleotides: TGTGCCAGCAGCTCATGGACAGGGGCGAACTATGGCTACACCTTC.

Here the CDR3 reads CAWSVHSGTTDTQYF. Written as DNA, the CDR3 is TGTGCCTGGAGTGTACACAGCGGGACCACAGATACGCAGTATTTT. This chain uses TRBV30 with TRBJ2-3, with 7 bases fitting TRBD2. This CDR3 is 15 amino acids long. Germline trimming cut 0 bases from V and 2 bases from J; bases unmatched to any gene: 5. Germline assignment: CDR1 GTSNPN and CDR2 SVGIG (reference sequence). The complete variable domain, with remaining parts taken from reference TRBV30 and TRBJ2-3, reads SQTIHQWPATLVQPVGSPLSLECTVEGTSNPNLYWYRQAAGRGLQLLFYSVGIGQISSEVPQNLSASRPQDRQFILSSKKLLLSDSGFYLCAWSVHSGTTDTQYFGPGTRLTVL.

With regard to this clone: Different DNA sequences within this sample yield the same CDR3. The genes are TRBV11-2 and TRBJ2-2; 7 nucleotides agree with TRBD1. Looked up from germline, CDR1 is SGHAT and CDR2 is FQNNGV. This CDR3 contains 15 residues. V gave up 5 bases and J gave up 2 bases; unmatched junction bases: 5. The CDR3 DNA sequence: TGTGCCAGCAGCCGTCGGACAGGCAACACCGGGGAGCTGTTTTTT. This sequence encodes CASSRRTGNTGELFF.

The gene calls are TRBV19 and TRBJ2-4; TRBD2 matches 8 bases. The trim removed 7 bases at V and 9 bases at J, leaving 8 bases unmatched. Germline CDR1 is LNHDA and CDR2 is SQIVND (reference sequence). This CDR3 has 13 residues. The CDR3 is CASTATAGGIQYF. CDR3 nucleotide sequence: TGTGCCAGTACCGCTACGGCGGGAGGCATTCAGTACTTC.